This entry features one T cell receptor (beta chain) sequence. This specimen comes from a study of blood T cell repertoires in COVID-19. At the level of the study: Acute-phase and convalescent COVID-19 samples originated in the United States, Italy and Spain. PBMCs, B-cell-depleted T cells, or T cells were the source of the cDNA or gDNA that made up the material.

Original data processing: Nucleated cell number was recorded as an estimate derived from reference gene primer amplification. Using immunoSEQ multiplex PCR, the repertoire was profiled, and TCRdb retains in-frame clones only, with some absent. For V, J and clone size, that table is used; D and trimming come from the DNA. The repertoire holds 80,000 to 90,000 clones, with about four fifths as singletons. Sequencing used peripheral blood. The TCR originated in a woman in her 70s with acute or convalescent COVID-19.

CDR3 sequence: CASSRGANYGYTF. Here the CDR3 DNA reads TGTGCCAGCAGCAGAGGAGCTAACTATGGCTACACCTTC. The chain has TRBV25-1 and TRBJ1-2; D unresolved. CDR1 MGHDK and CDR2 SYGVNS come from the germline V gene. V was clipped by 6 bases and J by 0 bases, with 8 bases between them. The CDR3 has 13 residues.